Described below is a single T cell receptor (beta chain) sequence and its context. This entry comes from a study of T cell repertoires in aging, cancer and after chemotherapy. TCR beta rearrangements were amplified from peripheral blood genomic DNA. Germline CDR1 reads LNHDA; CDR2 reads SQIVND (reference sequence). Trimming took off 5 bases at V and 5 bases at J, with 10 bases between the two ends. This CDR3 comprises 13 residues. Rearranged V-D-J TRB sequences were amplified with a mixed TRB-A/B primer pool. From the multiplex PCR reads, TCRdb called clonotypes with MiXCR, one entry per CDR3 protein. The data show about 10,000 distinct CDR3 sequences, around two fifths seen once.

The sample comprised blood. This sequence was found in a human donor in good health. V gene TRBV19 combines with J gene TRBJ1-3; D is unresolved. This CDR3 reads CASSLGARNTIYF. In DNA, the CDR3 is TGTGCCAGTAGTCTCGGAGCCCGAAACACCATATATTTT.